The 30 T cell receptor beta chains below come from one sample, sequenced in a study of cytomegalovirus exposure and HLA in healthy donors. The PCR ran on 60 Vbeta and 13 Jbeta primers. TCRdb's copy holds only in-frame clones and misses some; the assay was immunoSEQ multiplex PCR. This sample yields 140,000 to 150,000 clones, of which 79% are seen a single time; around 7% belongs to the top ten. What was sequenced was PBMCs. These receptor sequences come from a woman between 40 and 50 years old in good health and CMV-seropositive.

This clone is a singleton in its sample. The CDR3 spells CSVHIGRGGRYEQYF. The CDR3 region has the DNA TGCAGCGTGCACATAGGGCGAGGGGGTCGTTACGAGCAGTACTTC. This chain connects TRBV29-1 to TRBJ2-7; D is perhaps TRBD1 (6 bases). The germline V gene has CDR1 SQVTM and CDR2 ANQGSEA. V gave up 6 bases and J gave up 4 bases, with 22 bases separating them. CDR3 length: 15 residues.

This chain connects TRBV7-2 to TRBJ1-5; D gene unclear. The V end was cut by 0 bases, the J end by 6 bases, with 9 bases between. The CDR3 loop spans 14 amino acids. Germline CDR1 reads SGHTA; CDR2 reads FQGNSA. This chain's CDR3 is CASSLAYEGQPQHF. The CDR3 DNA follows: TGTGCCAGCAGCTTAGCGTATGAGGGTCAGCCCCAGCATTTT.

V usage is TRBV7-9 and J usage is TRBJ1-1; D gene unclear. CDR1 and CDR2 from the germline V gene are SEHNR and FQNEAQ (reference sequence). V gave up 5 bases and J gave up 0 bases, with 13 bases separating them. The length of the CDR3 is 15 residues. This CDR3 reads CASSGQVHMNTEAFF. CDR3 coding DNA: TGTGCCAGCAGCGGGCAGGTGCATATGAACACTGAAGCTTTCTTT.

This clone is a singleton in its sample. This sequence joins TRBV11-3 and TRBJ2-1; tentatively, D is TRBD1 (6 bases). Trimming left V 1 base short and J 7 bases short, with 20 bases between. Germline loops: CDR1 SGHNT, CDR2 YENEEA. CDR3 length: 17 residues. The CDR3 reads CASSLGDMGWGQNEQFF. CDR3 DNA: TGTGCCAGCAGCTTAGGAGATATGGGATGGGGGCAAAATGAGCAGTTCTTC.

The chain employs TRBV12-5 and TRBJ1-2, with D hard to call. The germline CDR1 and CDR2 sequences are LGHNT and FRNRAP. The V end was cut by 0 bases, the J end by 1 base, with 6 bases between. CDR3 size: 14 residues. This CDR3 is CASGLVGVNYGYTF. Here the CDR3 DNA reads TGTGCTAGTGGTTTGGTAGGAGTTAACTATGGCTACACCTTC.

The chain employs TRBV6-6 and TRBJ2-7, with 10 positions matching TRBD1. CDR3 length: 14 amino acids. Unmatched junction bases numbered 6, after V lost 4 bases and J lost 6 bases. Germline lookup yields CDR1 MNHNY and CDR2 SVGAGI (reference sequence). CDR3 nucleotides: TGTGCCAGCAGTTTAGACAGGGGGCTGGGCGAGCAGTACTTC. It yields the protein CASSLDRGLGEQYF.

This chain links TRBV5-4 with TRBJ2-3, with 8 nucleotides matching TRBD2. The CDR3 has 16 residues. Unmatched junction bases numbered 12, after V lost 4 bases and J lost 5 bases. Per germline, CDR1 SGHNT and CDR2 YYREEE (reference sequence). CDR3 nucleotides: TGTGCCAGCAGCCGGGGGGGTAGCGGTACGGTAGATACGCAGTATTTT. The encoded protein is CASSRGGSGTVDTQYF.

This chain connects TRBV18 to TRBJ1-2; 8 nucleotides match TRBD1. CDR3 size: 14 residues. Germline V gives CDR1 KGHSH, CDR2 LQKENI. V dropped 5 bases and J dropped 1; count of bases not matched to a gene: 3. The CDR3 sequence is CASSATGDNYGYTF. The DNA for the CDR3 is TGTGCCAGCTCAGCGACAGGGGATAACTATGGCTACACCTTC. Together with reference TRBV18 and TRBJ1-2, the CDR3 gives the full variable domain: NAGVMQNPRHLVRRRGQEARLRCSPMKGHSHVYWYRQLPEEGLKFMVYLQKENIIDESGMPKERFSAEFPKEGPSILRIQQVVRGDSAAYFCASSATGDNYGYTFGSGTRLTVV.

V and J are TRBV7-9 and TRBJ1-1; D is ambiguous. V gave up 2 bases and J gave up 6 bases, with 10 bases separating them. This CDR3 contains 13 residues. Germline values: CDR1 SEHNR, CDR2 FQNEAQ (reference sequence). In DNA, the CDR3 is TGTGCCAGCAGCTTAACTACAACCTCTGAAGCTTTCTTT. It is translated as CASSLTTTSEAFF.

CDR3 coding DNA: TGTGCCAGCAGGCCGGGACAGGTTTCCTACGAGCAGTACTTC. It is translated as CASRPGQVSYEQYF. The chain has TRBV2 and TRBJ2-7; TRBD1 matches at 8 bases. CDR3 length equals 14 residues. CDR1 is SNHLY and CDR2 is FYNNEI in the germline V gene. V shed 6 bases and J 1 base; nucleotides not matched to a gene: 5.

CDR3 amino acids: CATSREQGGGGTEAFF. Written as DNA, the CDR3 is TGTGCCACCAGCAGAGAACAGGGCGGGGGCGGCACTGAAGCTTTCTTT. The V gene is TRBV15, the J gene TRBJ1-1; possible D gene TRBD1, 6 bases. This CDR3 spans 16 amino acids. V shed 0 bases and J shed 4 bases, with 15 bases lying between them. Germline CDR1 is LNHNV and CDR2 is YYDKDF (reference sequence).

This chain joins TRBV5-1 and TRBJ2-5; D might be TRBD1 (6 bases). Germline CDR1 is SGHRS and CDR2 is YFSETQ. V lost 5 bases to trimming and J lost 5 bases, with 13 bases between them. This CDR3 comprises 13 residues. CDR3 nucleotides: TGCGCCAGCAGTCCACAGGGAACGGAGACCCAGTACTTC. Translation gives CASSPQGTETQYF.

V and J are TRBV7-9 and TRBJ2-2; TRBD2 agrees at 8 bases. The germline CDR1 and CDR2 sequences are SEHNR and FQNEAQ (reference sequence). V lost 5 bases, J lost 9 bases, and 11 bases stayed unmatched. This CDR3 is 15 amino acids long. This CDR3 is CASSPAGTRIRELFF. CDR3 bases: TGTGCCAGCAGCCCCGCCGGGACTAGAATTAGGGAGCTGTTTTTT.

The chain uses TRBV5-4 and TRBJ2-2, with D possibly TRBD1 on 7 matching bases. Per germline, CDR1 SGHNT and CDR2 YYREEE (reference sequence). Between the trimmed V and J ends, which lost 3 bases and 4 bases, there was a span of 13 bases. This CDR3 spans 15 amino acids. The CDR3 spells CASSWRDSSTGELFF. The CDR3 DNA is TGTGCCAGCAGCTGGCGGGACAGCTCCACCGGGGAGCTGTTTTTT.

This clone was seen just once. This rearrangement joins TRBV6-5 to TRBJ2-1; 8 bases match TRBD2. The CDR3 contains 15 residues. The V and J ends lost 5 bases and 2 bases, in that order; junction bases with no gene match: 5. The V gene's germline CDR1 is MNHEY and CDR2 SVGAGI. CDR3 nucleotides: TGTGCCAGCAGTAGGACTAGCTCAGCCTACAATGAGCAGTTCTTC. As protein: CASSRTSSAYNEQFF.

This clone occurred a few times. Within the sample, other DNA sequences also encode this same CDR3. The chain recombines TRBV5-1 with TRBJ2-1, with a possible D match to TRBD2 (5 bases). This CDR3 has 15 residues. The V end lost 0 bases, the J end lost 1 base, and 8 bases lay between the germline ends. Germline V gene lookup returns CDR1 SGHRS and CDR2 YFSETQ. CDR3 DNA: TGCGCCAGCAGCTTGGTCGGGGTTTCCTACAATGAGCAGTTCTTC. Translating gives CASSLVGVSYNEQFF. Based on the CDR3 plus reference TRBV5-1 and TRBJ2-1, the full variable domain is KAGVTQTPRYLIKTRGQQVTLSCSPISGHRSVSWYQQTPGQGLQFLFEYFSETQRNKGNFPGRFSGRQFSNSRSEMNVSTLELGDSALYLCASSLVGVSYNEQFFGPGTRLTVL.

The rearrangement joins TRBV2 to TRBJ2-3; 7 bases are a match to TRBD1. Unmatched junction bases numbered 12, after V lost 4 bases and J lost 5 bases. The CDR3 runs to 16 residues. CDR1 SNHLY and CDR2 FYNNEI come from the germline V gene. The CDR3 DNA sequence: TGTGCCAGCAGTGTAGACGAGGGGGCGGGTAGAGATACGCAGTATTTT. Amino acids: CASSVDEGAGRDTQYF.

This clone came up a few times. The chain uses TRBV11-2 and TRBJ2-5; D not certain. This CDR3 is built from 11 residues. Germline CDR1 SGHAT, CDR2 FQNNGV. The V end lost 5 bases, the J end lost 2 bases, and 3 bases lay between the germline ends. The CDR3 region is CASSQQETQYF. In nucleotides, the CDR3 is TGTGCCAGCAGCCAACAAGAGACCCAGTACTTC.

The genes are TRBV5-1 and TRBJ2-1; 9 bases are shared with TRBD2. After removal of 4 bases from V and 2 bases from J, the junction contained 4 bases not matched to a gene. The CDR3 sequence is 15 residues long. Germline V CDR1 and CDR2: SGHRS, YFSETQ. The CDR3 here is CASSRAGGPYNEQFF. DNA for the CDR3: TGCGCCAGCAGCCGGGCGGGGGGGCCCTACAATGAGCAGTTCTTC.

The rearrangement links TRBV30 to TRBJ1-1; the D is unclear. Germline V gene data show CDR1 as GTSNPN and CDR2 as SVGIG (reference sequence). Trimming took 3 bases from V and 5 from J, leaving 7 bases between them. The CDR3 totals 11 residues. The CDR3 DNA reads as TGTGCCTGGAGCCCTTTTACTGAAGCTTTCTTT. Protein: CAWSPFTEAFF.

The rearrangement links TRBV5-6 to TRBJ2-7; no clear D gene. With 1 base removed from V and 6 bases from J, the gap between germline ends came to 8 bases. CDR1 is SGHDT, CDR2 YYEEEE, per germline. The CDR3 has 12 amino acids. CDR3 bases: TGTGCCAGCAGCTTGAAGCCTTCCGAGCAGTACTTC. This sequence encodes CASSLKPSEQYF.

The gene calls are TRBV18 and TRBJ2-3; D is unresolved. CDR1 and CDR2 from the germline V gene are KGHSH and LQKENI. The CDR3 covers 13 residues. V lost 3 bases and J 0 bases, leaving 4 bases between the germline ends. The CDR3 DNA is TGTGCCAGCTCACCCCCTAGCACAGATACGCAGTATTTT. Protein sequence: CASSPPSTDTQYF.

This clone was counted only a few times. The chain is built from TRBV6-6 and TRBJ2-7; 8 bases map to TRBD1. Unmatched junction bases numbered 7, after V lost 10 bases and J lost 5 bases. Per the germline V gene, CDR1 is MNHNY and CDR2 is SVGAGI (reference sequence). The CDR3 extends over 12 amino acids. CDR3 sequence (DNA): TGTGCCACCGGACAGGGACGGGACGAGCAGTACTTC. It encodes CATGQGRDEQYF.

The CDR3 coding sequence is TGTGCCAGCGCGACCAGGGGGCAAAACTATGGCTACACCTTC. This sequence encodes CASATRGQNYGYTF. This sequence joins TRBV6-1 and TRBJ1-2, with TRBD1 matching over 8 bases. CDR1 is MNHNS and CDR2 is SASEGT in the germline V gene. Trimming took 8 bases from V and 2 from J; bases not matched to a gene: 7. The CDR3 totals 14 residues.

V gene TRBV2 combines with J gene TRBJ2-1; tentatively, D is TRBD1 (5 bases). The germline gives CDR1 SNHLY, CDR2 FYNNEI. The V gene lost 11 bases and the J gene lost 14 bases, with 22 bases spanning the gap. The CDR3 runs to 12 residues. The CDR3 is CAGALNGRAEFF. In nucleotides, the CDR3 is TGTGCCGGGGCTCTTAATGGACGGGCTGAGTTCTTC.

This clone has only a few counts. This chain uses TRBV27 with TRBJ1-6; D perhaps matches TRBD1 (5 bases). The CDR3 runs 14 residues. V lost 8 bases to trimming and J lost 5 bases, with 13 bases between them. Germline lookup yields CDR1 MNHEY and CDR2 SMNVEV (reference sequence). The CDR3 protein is CASGPGLNNSPLHF. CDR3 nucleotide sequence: TGTGCCAGCGGACCGGGACTCAATAATTCACCCCTCCACTTT.

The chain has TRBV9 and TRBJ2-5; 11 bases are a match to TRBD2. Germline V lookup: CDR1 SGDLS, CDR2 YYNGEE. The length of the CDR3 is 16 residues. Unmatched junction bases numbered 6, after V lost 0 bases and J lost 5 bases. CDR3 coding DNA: TGTGCCAGCAGCGTAGATCCTAGCGGGGGGTGGGAGACCCAGTACTTC. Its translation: CASSVDPSGGWETQYF.

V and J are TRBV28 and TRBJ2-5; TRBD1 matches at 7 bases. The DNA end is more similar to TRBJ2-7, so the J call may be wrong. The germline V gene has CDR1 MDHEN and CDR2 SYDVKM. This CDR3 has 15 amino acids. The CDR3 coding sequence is TGTGCCAGCAGCCCACGGACAGGAGTCTCCTACGAGCAGTACTTC. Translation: CASSPRTGVSYEQYF.

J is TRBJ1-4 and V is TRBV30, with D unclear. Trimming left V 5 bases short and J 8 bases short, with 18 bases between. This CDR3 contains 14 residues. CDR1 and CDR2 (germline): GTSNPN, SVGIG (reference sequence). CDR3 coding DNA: TGTGCCTGGGGTTCCGGCAAGTCAGGAGAAAAACTGTTTTTT. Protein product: CAWGSGKSGEKLFF.

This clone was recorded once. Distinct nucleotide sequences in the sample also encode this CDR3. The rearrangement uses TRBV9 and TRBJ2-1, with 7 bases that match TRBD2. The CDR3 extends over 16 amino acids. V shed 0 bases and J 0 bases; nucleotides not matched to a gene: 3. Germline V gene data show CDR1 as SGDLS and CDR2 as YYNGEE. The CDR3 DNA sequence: TGTGCCAGCAGCGTAGCGGCGGGGGTCTCCTACAATGAGCAGTTCTTC. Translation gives CASSVAAGVSYNEQFF.